This T cell receptor (beta chain) was sequenced during a study of PD-1 blockade in mismatch repair-deficient tumors. From germline, CDR1 is SGHTA and CDR2 FQGTGA. V dropped 3 bases and J dropped 1 base, with 3 bases sitting between them. The CDR3 loop spans 13 amino acids. Assay used: immunoSEQ multiplex PCR; TCRdb lists only in-frame clones, some missing. The sample has approximately 80,000 clones; approximately 80% are singletons. The TCR comes from an adult with mismatch repair-deficient cancer. The sequencing used peripheral blood, collected 44 weeks after starting pembrolizumab. This chain joins TRBV7-3 and TRBJ2-2; D gene ambiguous. The CDR3 loop is CASSFENTGELFF. The CDR3 DNA reads as TGTGCCAGCAGCTTCGAGAACACCGGGGAGCTGTTTTTT.